The 21 T cell receptor beta chains in this list originate from one sample, sequenced in a study of cytomegalovirus exposure and HLA in healthy donors. It was with 60 Vbeta and 13 Jbeta primers that the PCR ran. Produced via immunoSEQ multiplex PCR; TCRdb's table is partial and in-frame only. The data contain approximately 170,000 clones, 76% of them seen just once; the ten biggest clones take up approximately 0.76%. Sequencing used PBMCs. These receptors all come from a female donor in good health and CMV-seronegative.

CDR3 DNA: TGTGCCAGCAGCACCGGACAGGGGACCGAAAAGGTTTTCTTT. This gives the protein CASSTGQGTEKVFF. This chain links TRBV5-4 with TRBJ1-1, with 9 bases fitting TRBD1. With V trimmed by 4 bases and J by 13 bases, 14 bases remained unmatched. The CDR3 is 14 residues long. From germline, CDR1 is SGHNT and CDR2 YYREEE (reference sequence).

The chain has TRBV28 and TRBJ2-1; possible D gene TRBD2, 6 bases. Trimming removed 7 bases from V and 6 bases from J, with 16 bases in between. The CDR3 is made up of 14 amino acids. The V gene's germline CDR1 is MDHEN and CDR2 SYDVKM. DNA for the CDR3: TGTGCCAGCATGTTGGCAGGGACTTCCAATGAGCAGTTCTTC. It is translated as CASMLAGTSNEQFF.

V gene TRBV5-8 combines with J gene TRBJ2-5, with a possible D match to TRBD1 (6 bases). Deletions cut 5 bases from V and 3 bases from J, with 20 bases between. Germline V lookup: CDR1 SGHTS, CDR2 YDEGEE. This CDR3 has 16 residues. CDR3 nucleotide sequence: TGTGCCAGCAGTTTATACGCGGGCAGGGGAAAAGAGACCCAGTACTTC. It translates to CASSLYAGRGKETQYF.

The chain employs TRBV30 and TRBJ1-1; no firm D call. The CDR3 totals 11 residues. With 8 bases removed from V and 5 bases from J, the gap between germline ends came to 12 bases. Germline values: CDR1 GTSNPN, CDR2 SVGIG (reference sequence). The CDR3 bases are TGTGCCCTTAAGGGAGGGACTGAAGCTTTCTTT. This codes for CALKGGTEAFF.

This clone was counted a few times. The chain has TRBV30 and TRBJ1-2; tentative D call: TRBD1 (5 bases). With 3 bases removed from V and 8 bases from J, the gap between germline ends came to 10 bases. This CDR3 is built from 11 residues. CDR1 is GTSNPN, CDR2 SVGIG, per germline (reference sequence). CDR3 coding DNA: TGTGCCTGGAGCCAGGGCGGAGGCTACACCTTC. Its protein product is CAWSQGGGYTF. Full variable domain (outside the CDR3, taken from reference TRBV30 and TRBJ1-2): SQTIHQWPATLVQPVGSPLSLECTVEGTSNPNLYWYRQAAGRGLQLLFYSVGIGQISSEVPQNLSASRPQDRQFILSSKKLLLSDSGFYLCAWSQGGGYTFGSGTRLTVV.

The chain recombines TRBV6-1 with TRBJ2-7, with D perhaps TRBD1 (6 bases). CDR3 length: 13 amino acids. The V and J ends lost 4 bases and 7 bases respectively, with 14 bases between them. Looked up from germline, CDR1 is MNHNS and CDR2 is SASEGT. In DNA, the CDR3 is TGTGCCAGCAGTGCTCGGACAGCTATGGAGCAGTACTTC. Amino acid sequence: CASSARTAMEQYF.

J is TRBJ1-2 and V is TRBV18, with D perhaps TRBD1 (6 bases). Germline V gives CDR1 KGHSH, CDR2 LQKENI. The CDR3 has 14 amino acids. V gave up 5 bases and J gave up 4 bases, with 14 bases separating them. This CDR3 reads CASSADRASYGYTF. Here the CDR3 DNA reads TGTGCCAGCTCAGCGGACAGAGCTAGCTATGGCTACACCTTC.

This clone is a singleton in its sample. The rearrangement uses TRBV5-6 and TRBJ2-5; D is unresolved. V gave up 2 bases and J gave up 4 bases, with 21 bases separating them. Germline CDR1 and CDR2: SGHDT and YYEEEE. This CDR3 is built from 17 residues. The CDR3 DNA follows: TGTGCCAGCAGCTTCGAAGGAGCGAGACCCGCTACAGAGACCCAGTACTTC. As protein: CASSFEGARPATETQYF.

This chain connects TRBV7-3 to TRBJ2-3; the D is unclear. The germline gives CDR1 SGHTA, CDR2 FQGTGA. This CDR3 has 13 amino acids. The V gene lost 4 bases and the J gene lost 6 bases, with 11 bases spanning the gap. CDR3 sequence (DNA): TGTGCCAGCAGCTCTTATAAAGAGGATACGCAGTATTTT. It specifies CASSSYKEDTQYF.

The CDR3 DNA follows: TGTGCCAGCAGCTCCCGGCAGGGTGAAGGCTACACCTTC. It yields the protein CASSSRQGEGYTF. The J gene is TRBJ1-2, the V gene TRBV7-9, with a possible D match to TRBD1 (5 bases). The germline V and J ends were trimmed by 4 bases and 8 bases, with 14 bases remaining between them. The CDR3 is made up of 13 amino acids. Germline lookup yields CDR1 SEHNR and CDR2 FQNEAQ (reference sequence).

This chain uses TRBV7-9 with TRBJ1-4; D perhaps matches TRBD1 (5 bases). V was trimmed by 0 bases and J by 8 bases, leaving 10 bases between them. CDR3 length equals 14 residues. Germline V gene lookup returns CDR1 SEHNR and CDR2 FQNEAQ (reference sequence). CDR3 in amino acids: CASSLAGVREKLFF. The CDR3 DNA follows: TGTGCCAGCAGCTTAGCAGGGGTTAGGGAAAAACTGTTTTTT.

The chain joins TRBV25-1 to TRBJ2-2; the D gene is possibly TRBD1 (6 bases). Looked up from germline, CDR1 is MGHDK and CDR2 is SYGVNS. The CDR3 spans 16 residues. Trimming left V 5 bases short and J 0 bases short, with 13 bases between. CDR3: CASSYRTAPNTGELFF. The CDR3 region has the DNA TGTGCCAGCAGTTACCGGACAGCCCCGAACACCGGGGAGCTGTTTTTT.

This chain connects TRBV28 to TRBJ2-6, with 13 bases identical to TRBD2. The CDR3 has 19 residues. Germline V gene sequence: CDR1 MDHEN, CDR2 SYDVKM. Trimming removed 6 bases from V and 2 bases from J; junction bases left unmatched: 10. CDR3 sequence (DNA): TGTGCCAGCAGCACCCCCACACTAGCGGGAGGGGCTGGGGCCAACGTCCTGACTTTC. Protein sequence: CASSTPTLAGGAGANVLTF.

The chain couples TRBV5-4 to TRBJ1-3; 10 nucleotides align to TRBD1. Trimming removed 2 bases from V and 3 bases from J; junction bases left unmatched: 8. This CDR3 has 17 amino acids. The germline V gene encodes CDR1 SGHNT and CDR2 YYREEE (reference sequence). The CDR3 sequence: CASSLYHGTGVGNTIYF. In DNA form, the CDR3 reads TGTGCCAGCAGCTTATATCATGGGACAGGGGTTGGAAACACCATATATTTT. The full variable domain, completed using reference TRBV5-4 and TRBJ1-3, is ETGVTQSPTHLIKTRGQQVTLRCSSQSGHNTVSWYQQALGQGPQFIFQYYREEENGRGNFPPRFSGLQFPNYSSELNVNALELDDSALYLCASSLYHGTGVGNTIYFGEGSWLTVV.

The count of this clone is one. The chain couples TRBV29-1 to TRBJ2-5; no reliable D call. CDR3 size: 13 residues. The V gene lost 5 bases and the J gene lost 2 bases, with 12 bases spanning the gap. The germline gives CDR1 SQVTM, CDR2 ANQGSEA. The CDR3 sequence is CSVSPRSQETQYF. CDR3 bases: TGCAGCGTTTCGCCCCGCAGTCAAGAGACCCAGTACTTC. The entire variable domain, with the rest obtained from reference TRBV29-1 and TRBJ2-5, is as follows: SAVISQKPSRDICQRGTSLTIQCQVDSQVTMMFWYRQQPGQSLTLIATANQGSEATYESGFVIDKFPISRPNLTFSTLTVSNMSPEDSSIYLCSVSPRSQETQYFGPGTRLLVL.

The V gene is TRBV7-2, the J gene TRBJ2-3; D ambiguous. The germline CDR1 and CDR2 sequences are SGHTA and FQGNSA. With 5 bases removed from V and 8 bases from J, the gap between germline ends came to 8 bases. The CDR3 has 11 residues. Here the CDR3 DNA reads TGTGCCAGCAGCCTACAGATTACGCAGTATTTT. Its protein is CASSLQITQYF.

The chain joins TRBV30 to TRBJ2-3, with 9 bases matching TRBD1. The V gene's germline CDR1 is GTSNPN and CDR2 SVGIG (reference sequence). Germline trimming cut 4 bases from V and 2 bases from J; bases unmatched to any gene: 4. The CDR3 extends over 14 amino acids. The CDR3 here is CAWNGQGYTDTQYF. The CDR3, as DNA: TGTGCCTGGAACGGACAGGGGTACACAGATACGCAGTATTTT.

This chain joins TRBV29-1 and TRBJ1-1; tentatively, D is TRBD1 (6 bases). The V end lost 5 bases, the J end lost 2 bases, and 12 bases lay between the germline ends. Germline CDR1 and CDR2: SQVTM and ANQGSEA. This CDR3 has 13 amino acids. In DNA form, the CDR3 reads TGCAGCGTTAACACAGGGCCAAACACTGAAGCTTTCTTT. Residues: CSVNTGPNTEAFF.

The chain joins TRBV5-4 to TRBJ1-3, with a possible D match to TRBD1 (5 bases). Germline V gene data show CDR1 as SGHNT and CDR2 as YYREEE (reference sequence). The CDR3 is 15 amino acids. V gave up 4 bases and J gave up 4 bases, with 15 bases separating them. The CDR3 spells CASSPDSGHGNTIYF. CDR3 nucleotides: TGTGCCAGCAGCCCTGATTCAGGACACGGAAACACCATATATTTT.

CDR3 in amino acids: CASSWVWASADTQYF. The CDR3 DNA is TGTGCCAGCAGCTGGGTTTGGGCTAGCGCAGATACGCAGTATTTT. The chain recombines TRBV7-2 with TRBJ2-3, with D possibly TRBD2 on 6 matching bases. The germline gives CDR1 SGHTA, CDR2 FQGNSA. The CDR3 has 15 residues. With 4 bases removed from V and 4 bases from J, the gap between germline ends came to 15 bases.

The rearrangement uses TRBV11-2 and TRBJ2-2; D is uncertain. The germline CDR1 and CDR2 sequences are SGHAT and FQNNGV. This CDR3 has 16 amino acids. The V end lost 2 bases, the J end lost 0 bases, and 10 bases lay between the germline ends. DNA for the CDR3: TGTGCCAGCAGCTTAAGTTGGCTCTCGAACACCGGGGAGCTGTTTTTT. It codes for CASSLSWLSNTGELFF.